A selection of T cell receptor beta chains follows, all from one sample in a study of T-cell reconstitution after alpha-beta-depleted transplantation in children. TCRdb recomputed calls from the PCR reads with MiXCR, one row per CDR3 protein. This sample carries 200,000 to 250,000 distinct CDR3 sequences, roughly 10% of them seen once, and the ten largest clones take 5.5% to 8%. The sequences come from PBMCs from the stem cell graft donor, collected from the stem cell graft. The receptors come from a human donor who donated a stem cell graft to a child with acute lymphoblastic leukemia. Each CDR3 is given with its conserved first and last residue. A D gene is named only where the DNA matches it firmly. Clone size is shown for a subset of rows, as once, few, many or a class of expanded clone.

abundance: many
v_gene: TRBV12-3/TRBV12-4
d_gene: NA
j_gene: TRBJ2-1
CDR3nt: TGTGCCAGCAGTTTCATACAGGACAATGAGCAGTTCTTC
CDR3aa: CASSFIQDNEQFF

abundance: NA
v_gene: TRBV4-1
d_gene: TRBD1
j_gene: TRBJ2-7
CDR3nt: TGCGCCAGCAGCCAGGCCGGGACAGGACTTACCTACGAGCAGTACTTC
CDR3aa: CASSQAGTGLTYEQYF

abundance: few
v_gene: TRBV5-6
d_gene: NA
j_gene: TRBJ2-5
CDR3nt: TGTGCCAGCAGCCAGGAGACGGCGCCCCAAGAGACCCAGTACTTC
CDR3aa: CASSQETAPQETQYF

abundance: few
v_gene: TRBV12-3/TRBV12-4
d_gene: NA
j_gene: TRBJ1-4
CDR3nt: TGTGCCAGCAGCGAAAATAATGAAAAACTGTTTTTT
CDR3aa: CASSENNEKLFF

abundance: many
v_gene: TRBV5-4
d_gene: TRBD1
j_gene: TRBJ2-3
CDR3nt: TGTGCCAGCAGCTTTTCAAGTACAGGGGGCTTTAGCACAGATACGCAGTATTTT
CDR3aa: CASSFSSTGGFSTDTQYF

abundance: few
v_gene: TRBV6-1
d_gene: NA
j_gene: TRBJ2-5
CDR3nt: TGTGCCAGCAGAGTCTCGACGGTGTGGGAGACCCAGTACTTC
CDR3aa: CASRVSTVWETQYF

abundance: NA
v_gene: TRBV7-2
d_gene: NA
j_gene: TRBJ2-7
CDR3nt: TGTGCCAGCAGCCCTACTCAATCCTCCTACGAGCAGTACTTC
CDR3aa: CASSPTQSSYEQYF

abundance: once
v_gene: TRBV12-3/TRBV12-4
d_gene: NA
j_gene: TRBJ1-5
CDR3nt: TGTGCCAGCAGTTTCGGAGGGCGAGAACAGCCCCAGCATTTT
CDR3aa: CASSFGGREQPQHF

abundance: NA
v_gene: TRBV2
d_gene: NA
j_gene: TRBJ2-7
CDR3nt: TGTGCCAGCAGTGACCCCCAGGAGCAGTACTTC
CDR3aa: CASSDPQEQYF

abundance: few
v_gene: TRBV9
d_gene: TRBD2
j_gene: TRBJ2-1
CDR3nt: TGTGCCAGCAGCGTCACTAGCGGGGGGACATCCAATGAGCAGTTCTTC
CDR3aa: CASSVTSGGTSNEQFF

abundance: many
v_gene: TRBV7-2
d_gene: NA
j_gene: TRBJ2-5
CDR3nt: TGTGCCAGCAGCTTAGGCGGGGGCGCCCGGGAGACCCAGTACTTC
CDR3aa: CASSLGGGARETQYF

abundance: many
v_gene: TRBV12-3/TRBV12-4
d_gene: NA
j_gene: TRBJ2-2
CDR3nt: TGTGCCAGCAGTCTAGGGACCGACTCGGGTGGGGAGCTGTTTTTT
CDR3aa: CASSLGTDSGGELFF

abundance: few
v_gene: TRBV10-3
d_gene: TRBD2
j_gene: TRBJ2-1
CDR3nt: TGTGCCATCAGGGTAGCGGGGCAAAACAATGAGCAGTTCTTC
CDR3aa: CAIRVAGQNNEQFF

abundance: many
v_gene: TRBV6-5
d_gene: TRBD1
j_gene: TRBJ1-6
CDR3nt: TGTGCCAGCAGTTACTCGAGGCTCCAGGGGGGCTCGGGTAATTCACCCCTCCACTTT
CDR3aa: CASSYSRLQGGSGNSPLHF

abundance: few
v_gene: TRBV12-3/TRBV12-4
d_gene: TRBD1
j_gene: TRBJ1-2
CDR3nt: TGTGCCAGCAGTTTAGAGGGGGCTCATGGCTACACCTTC
CDR3aa: CASSLEGAHGYTF

abundance: NA
v_gene: TRBV7-2
d_gene: NA
j_gene: TRBJ2-3
CDR3nt: TGTGCCAGCAGCCGAACACTAGACGGAGATACGCAGTATTTT
CDR3aa: CASSRTLDGDTQYF

abundance: medium-sized
v_gene: TRBV12-3/TRBV12-4
d_gene: NA
j_gene: TRBJ2-1
CDR3nt: TGTGCCAGCAGTTTAGGTGGGAGCTCCTACAATGAGCAGTTCTTC
CDR3aa: CASSLGGSSYNEQFF

abundance: few
v_gene: TRBV7-2
d_gene: NA
j_gene: TRBJ2-2
CDR3nt: TGTGCCAGCAGCTTAGAAGGTCAGGGCACCGGGGAGCTGTTTTTT
CDR3aa: CASSLEGQGTGELFF

abundance: many
v_gene: TRBV20-1
d_gene: NA
j_gene: TRBJ1-1
CDR3nt: TGCAGTGCTCCCCTGGGGGGGGGCCCAGGGAACACTGAAGCTTTCTTT
CDR3aa: CSAPLGGGPGNTEAFF

abundance: NA
v_gene: TRBV7-2
d_gene: NA
j_gene: TRBJ1-2
CDR3nt: TGTGCCAGCAGCGCATCCAAGGGGCACTATGGCTACACCTTC
CDR3aa: CASSASKGHYGYTF

abundance: many
v_gene: TRBV12-3/TRBV12-4
d_gene: NA
j_gene: TRBJ1-2
CDR3nt: TGTGCCAGCAGTTTAGGGTATGGCTACACCTTC
CDR3aa: CASSLGYGYTF

abundance: many
v_gene: TRBV29-1
d_gene: NA
j_gene: TRBJ1-5
CDR3nt: TGCAGCGTTGGATCTGGGGGCAATCAGCCCCAGCATTTT
CDR3aa: CSVGSGGNQPQHF

abundance: few
v_gene: TRBV28
d_gene: TRBD1
j_gene: TRBJ1-4
CDR3nt: TGTGCCAGCGGACAACAGGGGGCCGGTGAAAAACTGTTTTTT
CDR3aa: CASGQQGAGEKLFF

abundance: NA
v_gene: TRBV5-5
d_gene: NA
j_gene: TRBJ1-1
CDR3nt: TGTGCCAGCAGCTCGAAAAATGACAGGGAAGCTTTCTTT
CDR3aa: CASSSKNDREAFF

abundance: NA
v_gene: TRBV6-4
d_gene: NA
j_gene: TRBJ2-1
CDR3nt: TGTGCCAGCAGTGCTCACGAAAATGGGACCCGTAGTGGGGTCTTC
CDR3aa: CASSAHENGTRSGVF

abundance: NA
v_gene: TRBV6-1
d_gene: NA
j_gene: TRBJ1-3
CDR3nt: TGTGCCAGCCAGGACAACTCTGGAAACACCATATATTTT
CDR3aa: CASQDNSGNTIYF

abundance: few
v_gene: TRBV7-8
d_gene: TRBD1
j_gene: TRBJ1-2
CDR3nt: TGTGCCAGCAGCCAAGGACAGGGTTATTCTGGCTACACCTTC
CDR3aa: CASSQGQGYSGYTF

abundance: NA
v_gene: TRBV6-5
d_gene: NA
j_gene: TRBJ2-3
CDR3nt: TGTGCCAGCAGTTCGGTGGCGGGGGCTAGCACAGATACGCAGTATTTT
CDR3aa: CASSSVAGASTDTQYF

abundance: many
v_gene: TRBV7-9
d_gene: NA
j_gene: TRBJ1-2
CDR3nt: TGTGCCAGCAGCTTAGCAATGGCCAGGACAGTTGGCTACACCTTC
CDR3aa: CASSLAMARTVGYTF

abundance: NA
v_gene: TRBV28
d_gene: TRBD2
j_gene: TRBJ2-5
CDR3nt: TGTGCCAGCAGTCCTCAGCGGGGCTGGGAGACCCAGTACTTC
CDR3aa: CASSPQRGWETQYF

abundance: many
v_gene: TRBV12-3/TRBV12-4
d_gene: NA
j_gene: TRBJ2-2
CDR3nt: TGTGCCAGCAGTTTACGAGGGAACACCGGGGAGCTGTTTTTT
CDR3aa: CASSLRGNTGELFF

abundance: few
v_gene: TRBV6-5
d_gene: NA
j_gene: TRBJ1-1
CDR3nt: TGTGCCAGCAGTTTCTCTTCAGGGCTCACTGAAGCTTTCTTT
CDR3aa: CASSFSSGLTEAFF

abundance: many
v_gene: TRBV14
d_gene: NA
j_gene: TRBJ2-2
CDR3nt: TGTGCCAGCAGCCAAGATGCCGGGGAGCTGTTTTTT
CDR3aa: CASSQDAGELFF

abundance: many
v_gene: TRBV20-1
d_gene: NA
j_gene: TRBJ2-1
CDR3nt: TGCAGTGCTATCTGGCGGAGGAGCTCCTACAATGAGCAGTTCTTC
CDR3aa: CSAIWRRSSYNEQFF

abundance: NA
v_gene: TRBV12-3/TRBV12-4
d_gene: TRBD1
j_gene: TRBJ2-5
CDR3nt: TGTGCCAGCAGTACCCGGGACAGGGACCAAGAGACCCAGTACTTC
CDR3aa: CASSTRDRDQETQYF

abundance: many
v_gene: TRBV6-1
d_gene: NA
j_gene: TRBJ2-6
CDR3nt: TGTGCCAGCAGCCTAGTTGGGGCCAACGTCCTGACTTTC
CDR3aa: CASSLVGANVLTF

abundance: NA
v_gene: TRBV20-1
d_gene: TRBD2
j_gene: TRBJ2-7
CDR3nt: TGCTGTGCTACCGGCGGGAGCTACGAGCAGTACTTC
CDR3aa: CCATGGSYEQYF

abundance: NA
v_gene: TRBV12-3/TRBV12-4
d_gene: NA
j_gene: TRBJ2-4
CDR3nt: TGTGCCAGTAGGGGGGTGGCGGACATTCAGTACTTC
CDR3aa: CASRGVADIQYF

abundance: many
v_gene: TRBV5-1
d_gene: NA
j_gene: TRBJ1-1
CDR3nt: TGCGCCAGCAGCTATCCTCAGGGGAACACTGAAGCTTTCTTT
CDR3aa: CASSYPQGNTEAFF

abundance: few
v_gene: TRBV5-1
d_gene: NA
j_gene: TRBJ2-5
CDR3nt: TGCGCCAGCAGCTTTGACCTACAAGAGACCCAGTACTTC
CDR3aa: CASSFDLQETQYF

abundance: NA
v_gene: TRBV27
d_gene: NA
j_gene: TRBJ1-2
CDR3nt: TGTGCCAGCAGGGGGCAGGGTATCTATGGCTACACCTTC
CDR3aa: CASRGQGIYGYTF

abundance: many
v_gene: TRBV14
d_gene: NA
j_gene: TRBJ2-1
CDR3nt: TGTGCCAGCAGCCAGGGGGGACCCAATGAGCAGTTCTTC
CDR3aa: CASSQGGPNEQFF

abundance: few
v_gene: TRBV3-1
d_gene: NA
j_gene: TRBJ1-1
CDR3nt: TGTGCCAGCAGCCCGCTGGGGTTCGCGAACACTGAAGCTTTCTTT
CDR3aa: CASSPLGFANTEAFF

abundance: few
v_gene: TRBV4-3
d_gene: NA
j_gene: TRBJ2-3
CDR3nt: TGCGCCAGCAGCCAAGAGACGGGTGGTACAGATACGCAGTATTTT
CDR3aa: CASSQETGGTDTQYF

abundance: NA
v_gene: TRBV19
d_gene: TRBD2
j_gene: TRBJ2-3
CDR3nt: TGTGCCAGTAGTCCCCGGTGGGAGCGGGGGGCCACGTCAGATACGCAGTATTTT
CDR3aa: CASSPRWERGATSDTQYF

abundance: few
v_gene: TRBV2
d_gene: TRBD1
j_gene: TRBJ1-5
CDR3nt: TGTGCCAGCAGTCGTACAGGGGTTAATCAGCCCCAGCATTTT
CDR3aa: CASSRTGVNQPQHF

abundance: many
v_gene: TRBV29-1
d_gene: NA
j_gene: TRBJ1-1
CDR3nt: TGCAGCGTTGAAGGAGGGAGTATTATGAACACTGAAGCTTTCTTT
CDR3aa: CSVEGGSIMNTEAFF

abundance: NA
v_gene: TRBV12-3/TRBV12-4
d_gene: TRBD1
j_gene: TRBJ1-6
CDR3nt: TGTGCCAGCAGTCCCGGGACAGGGGGTGATTCACCCCTCCACTTT
CDR3aa: CASSPGTGGDSPLHF

abundance: few
v_gene: TRBV11-2
d_gene: NA
j_gene: TRBJ1-1
CDR3nt: TGTGCCAGCAGCTTAGGTCTAAGGGTGGGCGGCTTAGACACTGAAGCTTTCTTT
CDR3aa: CASSLGLRVGGLDTEAFF

abundance: many
v_gene: TRBV4-2
d_gene: TRBD1
j_gene: TRBJ2-7
CDR3nt: TGTGCCAGCAGCCAGGGACAGGCGCGAACCTACGAGCAGTACTTC
CDR3aa: CASSQGQARTYEQYF

abundance: many
v_gene: TRBV11-2
d_gene: NA
j_gene: TRBJ2-1
CDR3nt: TGTGCCAGCAGCTTAGAGGATTGGGGGCAGTTCTTC
CDR3aa: CASSLEDWGQFF

abundance: few
v_gene: TRBV6-5
d_gene: NA
j_gene: TRBJ2-3
CDR3nt: TGTGCCAGCAGTTACGACAGACAGCTAGGGATGAGCACAGATACGCAGTATTTT
CDR3aa: CASSYDRQLGMSTDTQYF

abundance: NA
v_gene: TRBV7-9
d_gene: NA
j_gene: TRBJ2-7
CDR3nt: TGTGCCAGCAGCTTATATCCGGGAAATGGCGAGCAGTACTTC
CDR3aa: CASSLYPGNGEQYF

abundance: many
v_gene: TRBV29-1
d_gene: NA
j_gene: TRBJ1-1
CDR3nt: TGCAGCGGCCTCATGAACACTGAAGCTTTCTTT
CDR3aa: CSGLMNTEAFF

abundance: NA
v_gene: TRBV10-3
d_gene: TRBD1
j_gene: TRBJ1-3
CDR3nt: TGTGCCATCAGCCAACCCAGGGGGACATTTTTATATTTT
CDR3aa: CAISQPRGTFLYF